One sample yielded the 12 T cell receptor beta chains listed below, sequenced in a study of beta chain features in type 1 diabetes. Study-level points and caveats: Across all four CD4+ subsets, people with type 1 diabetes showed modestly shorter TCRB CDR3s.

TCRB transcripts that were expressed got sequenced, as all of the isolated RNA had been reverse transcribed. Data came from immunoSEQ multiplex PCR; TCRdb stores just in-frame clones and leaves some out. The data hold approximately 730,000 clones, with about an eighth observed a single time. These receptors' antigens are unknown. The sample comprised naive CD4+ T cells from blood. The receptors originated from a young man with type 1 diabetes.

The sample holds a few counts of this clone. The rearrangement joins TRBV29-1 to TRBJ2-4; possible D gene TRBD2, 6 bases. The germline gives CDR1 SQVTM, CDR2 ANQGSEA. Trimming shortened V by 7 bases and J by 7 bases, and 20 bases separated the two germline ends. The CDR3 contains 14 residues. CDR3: CSARWGDLQNIQYF. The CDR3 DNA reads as TGCAGCGCACGCTGGGGGGACCTCCAGAACATTCAGTACTTC.

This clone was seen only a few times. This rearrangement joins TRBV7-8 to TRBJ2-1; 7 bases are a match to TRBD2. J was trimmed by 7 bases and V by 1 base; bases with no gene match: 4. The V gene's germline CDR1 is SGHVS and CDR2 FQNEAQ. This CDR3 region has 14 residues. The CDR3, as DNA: TGTGCCAGCAGCTTAGGGAGCGGGGTTAATGAGCAGTTCTTC. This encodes CASSLGSGVNEQFF.

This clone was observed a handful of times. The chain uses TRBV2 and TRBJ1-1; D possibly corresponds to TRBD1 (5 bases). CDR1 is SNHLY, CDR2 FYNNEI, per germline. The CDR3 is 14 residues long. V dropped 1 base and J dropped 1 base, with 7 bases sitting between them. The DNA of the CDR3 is TGTGCCAGCAGTGAAGGGCAGGGGAACACTGAAGCTTTCTTT. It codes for CASSEGQGNTEAFF.

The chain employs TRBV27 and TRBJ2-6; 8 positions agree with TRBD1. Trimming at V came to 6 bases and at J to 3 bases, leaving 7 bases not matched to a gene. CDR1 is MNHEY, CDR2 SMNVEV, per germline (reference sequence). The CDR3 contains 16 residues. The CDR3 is CASRPGQGSGANVLTF. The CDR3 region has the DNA TGTGCCAGCAGACCCGGACAGGGAAGTGGGGCCAACGTCCTGACTTTC.

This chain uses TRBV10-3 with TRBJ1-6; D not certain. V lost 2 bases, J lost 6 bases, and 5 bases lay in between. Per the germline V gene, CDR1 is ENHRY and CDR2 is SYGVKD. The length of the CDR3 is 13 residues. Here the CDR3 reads CAISEQSNSPLHF. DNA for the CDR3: TGTGCCATCAGTGAGCAATCTAATTCACCCCTCCACTTT.

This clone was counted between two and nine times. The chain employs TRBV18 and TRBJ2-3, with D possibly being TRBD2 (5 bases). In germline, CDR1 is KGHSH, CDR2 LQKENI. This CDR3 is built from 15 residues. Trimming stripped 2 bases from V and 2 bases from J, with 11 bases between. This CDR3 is CASSPSSPPTDTQYF. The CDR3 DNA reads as TGTGCCAGCTCACCATCTAGCCCGCCCACAGATACGCAGTATTTT. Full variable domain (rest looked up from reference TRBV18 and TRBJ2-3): NAGVMQNPRHLVRRRGQEARLRCSPMKGHSHVYWYRQLPEEGLKFMVYLQKENIIDESGMPKERFSAEFPKEGPSILRIQQVVRGDSAAYFCASSPSSPPTDTQYFGPGTRLTVL.

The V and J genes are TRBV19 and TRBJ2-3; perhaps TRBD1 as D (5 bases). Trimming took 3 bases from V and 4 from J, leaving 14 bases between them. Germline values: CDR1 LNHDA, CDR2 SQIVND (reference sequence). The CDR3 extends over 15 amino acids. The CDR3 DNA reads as TGTGCCAGTAGTATCTGGGGAAGGGGCGCAGATACGCAGTATTTT. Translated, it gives CASSIWGRGADTQYF.

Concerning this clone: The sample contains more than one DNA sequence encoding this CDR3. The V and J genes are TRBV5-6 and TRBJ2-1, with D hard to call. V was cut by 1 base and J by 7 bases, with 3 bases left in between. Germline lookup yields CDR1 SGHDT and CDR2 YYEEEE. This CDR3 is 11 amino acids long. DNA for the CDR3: TGTGCCAGCAGCTTGAATAATGAGCAGTTCTTC. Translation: CASSLNNEQFF.

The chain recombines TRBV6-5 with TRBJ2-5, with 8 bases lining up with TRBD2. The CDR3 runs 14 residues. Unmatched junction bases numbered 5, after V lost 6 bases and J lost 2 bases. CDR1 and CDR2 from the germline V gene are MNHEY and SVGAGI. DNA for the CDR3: TGTGCCAGCAGCCTCGGGGGGGGACAAGAGACCCAGTACTTC. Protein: CASSLGGGQETQYF.

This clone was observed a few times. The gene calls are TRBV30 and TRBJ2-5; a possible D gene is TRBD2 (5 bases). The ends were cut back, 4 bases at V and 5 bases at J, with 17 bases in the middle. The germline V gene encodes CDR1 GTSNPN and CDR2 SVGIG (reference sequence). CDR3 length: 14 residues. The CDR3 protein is CAWTALRGMETQYF. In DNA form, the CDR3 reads TGTGCCTGGACCGCCCTTCGGGGAATGGAGACCCAGTACTTC.

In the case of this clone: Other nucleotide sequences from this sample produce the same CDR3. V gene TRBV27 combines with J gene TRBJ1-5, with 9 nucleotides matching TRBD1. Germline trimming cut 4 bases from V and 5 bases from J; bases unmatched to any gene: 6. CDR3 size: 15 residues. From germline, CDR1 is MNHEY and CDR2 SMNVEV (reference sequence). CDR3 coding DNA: TGTGCCAGCAGTTCTTTGGGACAGGGAGATCAGCCCCAGCATTTT. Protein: CASSSLGQGDQPQHF.

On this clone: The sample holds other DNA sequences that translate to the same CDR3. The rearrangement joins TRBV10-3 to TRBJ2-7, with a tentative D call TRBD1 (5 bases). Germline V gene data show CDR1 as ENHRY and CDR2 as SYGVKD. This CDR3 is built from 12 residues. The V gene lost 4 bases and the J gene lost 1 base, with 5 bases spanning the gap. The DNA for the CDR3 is TGTGCCATCAGTGGACAGTCCTACGAGCAGTACTTC. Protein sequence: CAISGQSYEQYF.